The rows below give T cell receptor beta chains drawn from one sample of a study of CD4 and CD8 cells across lung adenocarcinoma regions. From the PCR reads, TCRdb called clonotypes with MiXCR, one entry per CDR3 protein. This table has fewer than 30,000 distinct CDR3 sequences, over 45% appearing once. Material for sequencing was CD8+ T cells from the center of a lung tumor. The receptors here all came from a male donor with lung adenocarcinoma. The CD4 and CD8 labels of this study may be unreliable. Both conserved end residues are part of each CDR3. A D gene is named only where the DNA matches it firmly. Not every row has a clone size; where given, it reads once, few, many or a size class.

j_call | clone_size | v_call | d_call | cdr3_nt | cdr3_aa
TRBJ2-1 | NA | TRBV6-1 | TRBD2 | TGTGCCAGCAGTGAAACGTGGACTAGCGAGACCAATGAGCTGTTTTTC | CASSETWTSETNELFF
TRBJ2-7 | many | TRBV6-1 | TRBD2 | TGTGCCAGCGGGGGACTAGCGTCATACGAGCAGTACTTC | CASGGLASYEQYF
TRBJ1-2 | NA | TRBV6-4 | NA | TGTGCCAGCAGGGACGGGGCGGGAGGCTACACCTTC | CASRDGAGGYTF
TRBJ1-2 | many | TRBV6-1 | NA | TGTGCCAGCAGTGCGGAGGGTAACTATGGCTACACCTTC | CASSAEGNYGYTF
TRBJ2-5 | NA | TRBV6-1 | NA | TGTGCCAGCGGGATCCAAGAGACCCAGTACTTC | CASGIQETQYF
TRBJ2-1 | NA | TRBV11-2 | TRBD2 | TGTGCCAGCAGCTTAGCGGGGGGATTCAATGAGCAGTTCTTC | CASSLAGGFNEQFF
TRBJ2-7 | NA | TRBV6-1 | NA | TGTGCCAGCACCCGGGACCTCTCCTACGAGCAGTACTTC | CASTRDLSYEQYF
TRBJ2-5 | NA | TRBV27 | NA | TGTGCCGCGGGTCTCGGGGGCGGCGACCCAGAGACGCAGTACTTC | CAAGLGGGDPETQYF
TRBJ2-6 | NA | TRBV20-1 | TRBD1 | TGCAGTGCACGCCCGATTGAAGCGACAGGGCTGGTGGGGGCCAACGTCCTGACTTTC | CSARPIEATGLVGANVLTF
TRBJ2-1 | NA | TRBV6-5 | NA | TGTGCCAGCGGTTACCGGCAGGTCGACACAAATGAGCAGTTTTTC | CASGYRQVDTNEQFF
TRBJ1-5 | NA | TRBV6-1 | NA | TGTGCCAGCAGCAAGGACAGTACCGATCAGCCCCAGCATTTT | CASSKDSTDQPQHF
TRBJ2-2 | NA | TRBV6-5 | NA | TGTGCCAGCAGTTACGCACCGGGCCGGGACACCGGGGAGCTGTTTTTT | CASSYAPGRDTGELFF
TRBJ2-1 | NA | TRBV11-3 | TRBD2 | TGTGCCAGCAGCTGGGGACTAGCGGGAGCATCATACAATGTTCAGTTCTTC | CASSWGLAGASYNVQFF
TRBJ1-2 | many | TRBV7-9 | TRBD1 | TGTGCCAGCAGCTTAGGGACAGGGGGCGGCTACACCTTC | CASSLGTGGGYTF
TRBJ2-4 | NA | TRBV6-1 | TRBD2 | TGTGCCAGCAGTGAGGGGGGGGGACTGATTCAGTATTTC | CASSEGGGLIQYF
TRBJ2-5 | NA | TRBV28 | TRBD1 | TGTGCCAGCAGTTTAGATGTCAGGGGGACGGAGACCCAGTACTTC | CASSLDVRGTETQYF
TRBJ2-3 | NA | TRBV6-1 | NA | TGTGGCAGCGTCTCTGGCCTGGGCGCCACAGACACGCAGTATTTT | CGSVSGLGATDTQYF
TRBJ2-7 | few | TRBV5-1 | TRBD1 | TGCGCCAGCAGCCTGTCGAGGACAGGGGGAGCCTACGAGCAGTACTTC | CASSLSRTGGAYEQYF
TRBJ2-5 | NA | TRBV27 | TRBD2 | TGTTCCAGACCGGGGCGCGGGGGAGGTGACCAAGACACCCAGTACTTC | CSRPGRGGGDQDTQYF
TRBJ2-5 | NA | TRBV12-5 | NA | TGTGCTAGTGGTCCTGACAGCGTGGGTACCCAGTACTTC | CASGPDSVGTQYF
TRBJ2-3 | NA | TRBV6-1 | NA | TGTGCCAGCAGTCGAGGGGGAGAGATCGCAGATACGCAGTATTTT | CASSRGGEIADTQYF
TRBJ2-5 | many | TRBV4-1 | NA | TGCGCCAGCAGCCAAGTTAGGAGCGGACAAGAGACCCAGTACTTC | CASSQVRSGQETQYF
TRBJ2-3 | once | TRBV10-3 | NA | TGTGCGGGCAACGGGCTACTAAGCAAAGATACGCAGTATTTC | CAGNGLLSKDTQYF
TRBJ2-7 | many | TRBV10-2 | NA | TGCGCCAGCAGTGAGTCGGTCGTCTACGAGCAGTACTTC | CASSESVVYEQYF
TRBJ2-1 | NA | TRBV6-1 | NA | TGTGCCAGCAGGGGAACGTGGGCTGGGAGCACAGATACGCAGTTCTTC | CASRGTWAGSTDTQFF
TRBJ1-2 | many | TRBV6-1 | NA | TGTGCCAGCAGTGGCCAAACGGGCGGTAACTATGGCTACACCTTC | CASSGQTGGNYGYTF
TRBJ2-4 | NA | TRBV6-1 | NA | TGTCTCAGCAGTGAAGCGGGGACGGGGGCCAAGGACACGCAGTATTTC | CLSSEAGTGAKDTQYF
TRBJ2-3 | few | TRBV4-1 | NA | TGCGCCAGCAGCCAGGCACAGGCCTCTAGCACAGATACGCAGTATTTT | CASSQAQASSTDTQYF
TRBJ2-5 | once | TRBV7-2 | NA | TGTGCCAGCAGCTTGGCTAAGGGGGAGACCCAGTACTTC | CASSLAKGETQYF
TRBJ2-5 | NA | TRBV4-1 | NA | TGCGCCAGGGGGCACGGGGGCGGGGGCCAAGAGACCCAGTACTTC | CARGHGGGGQETQYF
TRBJ1-2 | NA | TRBV6-1 | NA | TGTGCCAGCAGTGTCCCCGGGAACGGCGGCTACACCTTC | CASSVPGNGGYTF
TRBJ2-5 | NA | TRBV10-1 | TRBD1 | TGCGCCAGCAGTGACCGGGACAGCAAAGAGACCCAGTACTTC | CASSDRDSKETQYF
TRBJ2-5 | NA | TRBV4-2 | TRBD2 | TGTGCCAGCAGCCTTGACCAGCGGGGAGGGGCAGGAACCCAGTACTTC | CASSLDQRGGAGTQYF
TRBJ2-1 | NA | TRBV6-5 | NA | TGTGCCAGCAGTCACTACGATGCGCAGTTCTTC | CASSHYDAQFF
TRBJ2-4 | NA | TRBV27 | NA | TGTGCCAGCAAACCTAGCCTTGGAGCCAGGTACACTCAGTACTTC | CASKPSLGARYTQYF
TRBJ2-3 | many | TRBV6-1 | TRBD2 | TGTGCCAGCAGTGAACGTTGGACTAGCGGGAGTCTAGATACGCAGTATTTT | CASSERWTSGSLDTQYF
TRBJ2-7 | NA | TRBV7-2 | NA | TGTGCCAGCAGCTTAGTTGTGGGCAAGTACGAGCAGTACTTC | CASSLVVGKYEQYF
TRBJ2-1 | many | TRBV12-3/TRBV12-4 | TRBD1 | TGTGCCAGCAGTCCTAGCTCAGGGGGCACTGAGCAGTTCTTC | CASSPSSGGTEQFF
TRBJ2-1 | NA | TRBV10-1 | NA | TGCGCCAGCAGCCCCGGACGAAGCAATGAGCAGTTCTTC | CASSPGRSNEQFF
TRBJ2-2 | NA | TRBV14 | TRBD2 | TGTGCCAGCAGCCAAGTTTTTCCTAGCGGTTCTTTGAACACCGGGGAGCTGTTTTTT | CASSQVFPSGSLNTGELFF
TRBJ1-2 | NA | TRBV6-1 | NA | TGTGCCAGCACTCTGGGGAGCGGCTACACCTTC | CASTLGSGYTF
TRBJ2-3 | NA | TRBV15 | NA | TGTGCCACCAGCGGAGGGGATCGCACAGATACGCAGTATTTT | CATSGGDRTDTQYF
TRBJ2-5 | NA | TRBV7-7 | NA | TGTGCTAGCAGCCGGAGGGGACACCCTGGGGAGACCCAGTACTTC | CASSRRGHPGETQYF
TRBJ2-2 | NA | TRBV7-2 | NA | TGTGCCAGCAGACCGACTGGTAACGGGGAGCTGTTTTTT | CASRPTGNGELFF
TRBJ2-7 | NA | TRBV27 | NA | TGTGCCAGCACCCGACGGGTAGGTGGCTACGAGCAGTACTTC | CASTRRVGGYEQYF
TRBJ2-1 | NA | TRBV6-1 | NA | TGTGCCAGCAGTAGCGCCGGTAAGCAGTTTTTT | CASSSAGKQFF
TRBJ2-4 | NA | TRBV10-2 | NA | TGCGCCGGCACGGAGAGAGGAGCCAAAAACACTCAGTACTTT | CAGTERGAKNTQYF
TRBJ2-3 | NA | TRBV25-1 | TRBD2 | TGTGCGAGCAGTGCGGCGGGGCGGGGGGCCAAAGATACGCAGTACTTT | CASSAAGRGAKDTQYF
TRBJ2-5 | NA | TRBV6-1 | TRBD1 | TGTGCCAGCACCGGGACAGGGACGTCAGAGACCCAGTACTTC | CASTGTGTSETQYF
TRBJ2-5 | few | TRBV20-1 | NA | TGCAGTGCTAGGTTGGAGACCCAGTACTTC | CSARLETQYF
TRBJ2-7 | many | TRBV4-1 | TRBD2 | TGCGCCAGCAGCCAAGATTGGGGGTCAGCGGGAGCGGGCTACGAGCAGTACTTC | CASSQDWGSAGAGYEQYF
TRBJ2-3 | medium-sized | TRBV6-1 | TRBD2 | TGTGCCAGCAGAGGAGCGGGAGTAAACACAGATACGCAGTATTTT | CASRGAGVNTDTQYF
TRBJ2-1 | NA | TRBV7-2 | TRBD2 | TGTGCCGGCAGCCAGGCCGGGAGGCGGGATGAGCAGTTCTTT | CAGSQAGRRDEQFF
TRBJ2-5 | NA | TRBV6-1 | TRBD2 | TGTGCGAGCGGCCGGGGGGGGCGTGTCCTAGAGACCCAGTACTTC | CASGRGGRVLETQYF
TRBJ2-4 | many | TRBV6-1 | NA | TGTGCCAGCAGGGGGGCGGGGAGAAACATTCAGTACTTC | CASRGAGRNIQYF
TRBJ2-1 | NA | TRBV6-1 | TRBD2 | TGTGCCAGCAGTGTGGGAGGGTTTGGTGAGCAGTTCTTC | CASSVGGFGEQFF